Following are 13 T cell receptor beta chains from one sample sequenced in a study of CD8 T cells in Susac syndrome. After extraction with the RNeasy kit, about 0.45 to 1 ug of the RNA was reverse transcribed using random hexamers. TCRdb passed the immunoSEQ multiplex PCR reads through MiXCR, listing each CDR3 protein once. The sample has around 270,000 distinct CDR3 sequences, about 89% seen once. The specimen was CD8+ T cells from PBMCs. The receptor set was obtained from a human donor with multiple sclerosis.

The count of this clonotype is one. The gene calls are TRBV3-1 and TRBJ2-2; D gene uncertain. Germline CDR1 is LGHDT and CDR2 is YNNKEL (reference sequence). V was shortened by 3 bases and J by 8 bases, with 10 bases between the two germline ends. The CDR3 consists of 13 residues. As DNA, the CDR3 is TGTGCCAGCAGCCAGGAAAGTACAGGGGAGCTGTTTTTT. Encoded protein: CASSQESTGELFF.

This clonotype was counted a few times. This chain connects TRBV19 to TRBJ2-7; D ambiguous. There are 13 residues in the CDR3. The germline V gene has CDR1 LNHDA and CDR2 SQIVND (reference sequence). The V end lost 5 bases, the J end lost 4 bases, and 12 bases lay between the germline ends. The CDR3 is CASSPRTVYEQYF. The CDR3 DNA follows: TGTGCCAGTAGTCCACGGACCGTTTACGAGCAGTACTTC. The whole variable domain, remainder taken from reference TRBV19 and TRBJ2-7, is DGGITQSPKYLFRKEGQNVTLSCEQNLNHDAMYWYRQDPGQGLRLIYYSQIVNDFQKGDIAEGYSVSREKKESFPLTVTSAQKNPTAFYLCASSPRTVYEQYFGPGTRLTVT.

The rearrangement joins TRBV20-1 to TRBJ2-3; 11 bases are shared with TRBD1. CDR3 length: 15 residues. CDR1 is DFQATT, CDR2 SNEGSKA, per germline (reference sequence). Germline trimming cut 4 bases from V and 3 bases from J; bases unmatched to any gene: 6. The CDR3 DNA follows: TGCAGTGCTAAACTGGGACAGGGGGAAACAGATACGCAGTATTTT. Protein: CSAKLGQGETDTQYF.

This chain connects TRBV7-2 to TRBJ2-7; D may be TRBD1 or TRBD2 (6 bases each). The germline gives CDR1 SGHTA, CDR2 FQGNSA. With 1 base removed from V and 2 bases from J, the gap between germline ends came to 12 bases. The CDR3 loop spans 15 amino acids. Here the CDR3 reads CASSLGGGPPYEQYF. CDR3 DNA: TGTGCCAGCAGCTTAGGAGGGGGGCCCCCCTACGAGCAGTACTTC. The full variable domain, completed using reference TRBV7-2 and TRBJ2-7, is GAGVSQSPSNKVTEKGKDVELRCDPISGHTALYWYRQSLGQGLEFLIYFQGNSAPDKSGLPSDRFSAERTGGSVSTLTIQRTQQEDSAVYLCASSLGGGPPYEQYFGPGTRLTVT.

This chain links TRBV7-9 with TRBJ1-5; 7 nucleotides align to TRBD1. Germline lookup yields CDR1 SEHNR and CDR2 FQNEAQ (reference sequence). This CDR3 is built from 14 residues. V was clipped by 4 bases and J by 1 base; unmatched bases: 1. This CDR3 is CASSSGQSNQPQHF. CDR3 coding DNA: TGTGCCAGCAGCTCGGGACAGAGCAATCAGCCCCAGCATTTT.

The chain links TRBV30 to TRBJ2-7; 7 bases match TRBD2. The CDR3 is 14 residues long. Trimming took 3 bases from V and 2 from J; bases not matched to a gene: 7. Germline-derived CDR1 and CDR2 are GTSNPN and SVGIG (reference sequence). CDR3 sequence (DNA): TGTGCCTGGAGCCAAGGTGGGAGGGCCTACGAGCAGTACTTC. Protein sequence: CAWSQGGRAYEQYF.

This clonotype came up a few times. The rearrangement joins TRBV6-5 to TRBJ2-7; D unclear. Trimming removed 2 bases at V and 2 bases at J, with 10 bases between. This CDR3 contains 14 residues. Germline V gives CDR1 MNHEY, CDR2 SVGAGI. The CDR3 DNA sequence: TGTGCCAGCAGTTACAGGGCGGAAGCCTACGAGCAGTACTTC. It is translated as CASSYRAEAYEQYF.

This sequence joins TRBV2 and TRBJ2-7, with 7 nucleotides matching TRBD1. The V gene end was trimmed by 8 bases and the J gene end by 3 bases; junction bases not matched to a gene: 10. The CDR3 is 14 amino acids. The germline gives CDR1 SNHLY, CDR2 FYNNEI. CDR3 sequence reads: CASGSGTDVYEQYF. The CDR3 DNA is TGTGCCAGCGGGTCCGGGACAGATGTCTACGAGCAGTACTTC.

This sequence joins TRBV7-6 and TRBJ2-5, with a tentative D call TRBD1 (5 bases). The germline V gene has CDR1 SGHVS and CDR2 FNYEAQ. The CDR3 totals 14 residues. Trimming took 1 base from V and 5 from J, leaving 11 bases between them. The CDR3 sequence is CASSLDVQGETQYF. CDR3 nucleotide sequence: TGTGCCAGCAGCTTAGATGTGCAGGGTGAGACCCAGTACTTC.

The chain recombines TRBV5-6 with TRBJ2-7, with a weak D call TRBD1 (5 bases). The V end lost 5 bases, the J end lost 7 bases, and 16 bases lay between the germline ends. CDR1 is SGHDT, CDR2 YYEEEE, per germline. The CDR3 sequence is 13 residues long. CDR3 bases: TGTGCCAGCAGTTCCTGGGGCCTTACGGAGCAGTACTTC. As protein: CASSSWGLTEQYF.

V is TRBV11-2 and J is TRBJ1-1, with a weak D call TRBD1 (5 bases). The V gene lost 3 bases and the J gene lost 4 bases, with 18 bases spanning the gap. This CDR3 spans 16 amino acids. CDR1 is SGHAT and CDR2 is FQNNGV in the germline V gene. CDR3 protein: CASSLSVGGEATEAFF. The CDR3 DNA reads as TGTGCCAGCAGCTTGAGCGTTGGGGGGGAGGCCACTGAAGCTTTCTTT.

This clonotype was found a few times. The rearrangement joins TRBV27 to TRBJ2-1, with a weak D call TRBD2 (5 bases). Germline values: CDR1 MNHEY, CDR2 SMNVEV (reference sequence). There are 13 residues in the CDR3. V was pared by 4 bases and J by 7 bases, with 11 bases between. As DNA, the CDR3 is TGTGCCAGCAGTTCCGGACTCCTAAATGAGCAGTTCTTC. Amino acid sequence: CASSSGLLNEQFF.

J is TRBJ2-1 and V is TRBV9; 7 nucleotides align to TRBD2. J was trimmed by 9 bases and V by 4 bases; bases with no gene match: 10. CDR3 length: 14 residues. Germline CDR1 and CDR2: SGDLS and YYNGEE. DNA for the CDR3: TGTGCCAGCAGCCCTAGCGGAACCTTGAGTGAGCAGTTCTTC. As protein: CASSPSGTLSEQFF.